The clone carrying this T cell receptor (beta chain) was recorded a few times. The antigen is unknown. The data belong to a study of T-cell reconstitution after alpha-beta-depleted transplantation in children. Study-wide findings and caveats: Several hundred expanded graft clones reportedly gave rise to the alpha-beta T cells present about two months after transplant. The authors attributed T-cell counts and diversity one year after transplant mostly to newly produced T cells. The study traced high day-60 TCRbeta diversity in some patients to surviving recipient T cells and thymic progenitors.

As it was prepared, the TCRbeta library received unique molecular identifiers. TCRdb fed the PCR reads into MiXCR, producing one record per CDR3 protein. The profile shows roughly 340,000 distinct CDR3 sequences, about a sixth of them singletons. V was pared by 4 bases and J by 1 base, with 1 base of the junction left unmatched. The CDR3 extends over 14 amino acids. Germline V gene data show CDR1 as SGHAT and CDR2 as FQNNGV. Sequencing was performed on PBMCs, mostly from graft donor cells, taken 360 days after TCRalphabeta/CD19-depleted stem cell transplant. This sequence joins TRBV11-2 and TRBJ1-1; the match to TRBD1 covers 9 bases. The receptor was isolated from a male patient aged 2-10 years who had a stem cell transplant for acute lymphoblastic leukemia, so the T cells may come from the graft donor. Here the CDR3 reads CASSSTGGNTEAFF. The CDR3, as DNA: TGTGCCAGCAGCTCGACAGGGGGGAACACTGAAGCTTTCTTT.